A single count supports the clone carrying this T cell receptor beta chain. The sample is drawn from a study of control samples from healthy donors and cancer patients. Using immunoSEQ multiplex PCR, the repertoire was profiled, and TCRdb retains in-frame clones only, with some absent. The sample consists of under 450,000 clones, approximately 92% of them appearing once. Trimming took off 2 bases at V and 4 bases at J, with 18 bases between the two ends. The V gene's germline CDR1 is SGHRS and CDR2 YFSETQ. The CDR3 runs 16 residues. This TCR came from a man aged 35 to 55 with head and neck cancer. Input material: PBMCs. This chain connects TRBV5-1 to TRBJ1-1; D might be TRBD1 (6 bases). CDR3 bases: TGCGCCAGCAGCTTAGAGACACAGGGCTCGGGCACTGAAGCTTTCTTT. Its translation: CASSLETQGSGTEAFF.